This T cell receptor (beta chain) derives from a study of chemoradiotherapy in HPV16-positive cancers. Study as a whole: Candidate HPV-specific T-cell clones and common TCR motifs came from functional assays in two HPV16-positive patients.

Sequencing used immunoSEQ multiplex PCR; TCRdb keeps in-frame clones, though not all of them. The sample yields about 53,000 clones, over 85% seen once. The germline CDR1 and CDR2 sequences are PRHDT and FYEKMQ (reference sequence). Trimming took 2 bases from V and 2 from J, leaving 14 bases between them. The CDR3 has 16 residues. The TCR originated in a human donor with HPV-associated anogenital cancer. The chain is built from TRBV13 and TRBJ2-3; a weak D match, TRBD2 (7 bases). Specimen: blood, collected from a patient who underwent chemoradiotherapy. In DNA form, the CDR3 reads TGTGCCAGCAGCTTATGGGGGGGCCTAAACACAGATACGCAGTATTTT. It encodes CASSLWGGLNTDTQYF.